This T cell receptor (beta chain) was identified in a study of CD8 T cells in Susac syndrome. With random hexamers, about 0.45 to 1 ug RNA was reverse transcribed. TCRdb fed the immunoSEQ multiplex PCR reads into MiXCR, producing one record per CDR3 protein. The sample records about 210,000 distinct CDR3 sequences, 90% to 95% being singletons. V shed 1 base and J shed 1 base, with 10 bases lying between them. This CDR3 has 15 amino acids. Germline loops: CDR1 LNHDA, CDR2 SQIVND (reference sequence). This clonotype was sampled from a human donor in good health. The V and J genes are TRBV19 and TRBJ1-1, with no clear D. The source material was CD4+ T cells from PBMCs. The CDR3 sequence: CASSIVGLRNTEAFF. Here the CDR3 DNA reads TGTGCCAGTAGTATAGTAGGGCTGCGGAACACTGAAGCTTTCTTT.